This T cell receptor (beta chain) is drawn from a study of molecular identifiers for immune sequencing clone quantification. Study-level background: Replicates split RNA from approximately 22,000 or 94,000 naive CD8 cells five ways, and the researchers sequenced four portions. Whole-study results and caveats: In naive cells, under 1% of molecules belonged to clones above 20 RNA copies, against over 99% in effector cells.

This clonotype showed up many times. Its antigen is unknown. CDR3 length: 15 residues. Trimming took 1 base from V and 7 from J, leaving 13 bases between them. CDR1 is MDHEN, CDR2 SYDVKM, per germline. Methods described previously were used for bulk TCR libraries, and listed TCR primers were applied. TCRdb re-derived calls from the PCR reads in MiXCR, one entry per CDR3 protein. The table lists about 9,800 distinct CDR3 sequences, roughly 19% of them singletons. The authors gated naive CD8 T cells as CD8+CD4-CCR7+CD45RA+ for sorting. The TCR comes from a human donor in good health. Some libraries in this study had Jurkat cell RNA spiked in. Sequences were obtained from naive CD8+ T cells from blood, with Jurkat cell RNA spiked in. Documented subset: FACS-sorted CD8+CD4-CCR7+CD45RA+ naive T cells. The chain is built from TRBV28 and TRBJ2-2; TRBD2 is a possible D gene (6 bases). The CDR3 nucleotides read TGTGCCAGCAGTTTATATGAGGGAGCGGGCGGGGAGCTGTTTTTT. Amino acids: CASSLYEGAGGELFF.